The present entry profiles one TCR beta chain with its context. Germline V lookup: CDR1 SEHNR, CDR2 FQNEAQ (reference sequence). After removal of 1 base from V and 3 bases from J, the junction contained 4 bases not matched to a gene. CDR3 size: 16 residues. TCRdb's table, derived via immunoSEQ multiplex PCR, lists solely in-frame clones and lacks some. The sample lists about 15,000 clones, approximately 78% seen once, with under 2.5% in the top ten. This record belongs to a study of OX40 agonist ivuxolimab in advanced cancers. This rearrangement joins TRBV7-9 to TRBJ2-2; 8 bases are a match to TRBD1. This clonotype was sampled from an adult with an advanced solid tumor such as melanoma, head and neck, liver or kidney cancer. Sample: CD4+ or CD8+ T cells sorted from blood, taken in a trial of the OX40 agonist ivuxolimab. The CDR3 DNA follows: TGTGCCAGCAGCTTAGGCCACAGGGGGGACACCGGGGAGCTGTTTTTT. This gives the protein CASSLGHRGDTGELFF.